Listed below are T cell receptor beta chains from one sample, sequenced in a study of blood T cell repertoires in COVID-19. The method was immunoSEQ multiplex PCR; TCRdb's version includes in-frame clones alone and lacks a portion of them. Altogether fewer than 200,000 clones are present, 78% being singletons, with the ten largest covering roughly 17%. Sequencing input: PBMCs or T cells enriched from blood (not recorded which). Receptors originate from a woman aged 50 to 65 who had recovered from COVID-19. Each CDR3 is given with its conserved first and last residue. The D gene is left open where the match is weak. The size field is filled for only some rows; it gives once, few, many or a size class.

TRBJ2-7 | TRBD2 | NA | TRBV5-1 | CASSSRTSGTYEQYF | TGCGCCAGCAGCTCCCGGACTAGCGGGACCTACGAGCAGTACTTC
TRBJ2-7 | NA | many | TRBV19 | CASSTQLGGRYEQYF | TGTGCCAGTAGTACTCAACTGGGTGGCAGGTACGAGCAGTACTTC
TRBJ2-4 | TRBD2 | NA | TRBV30 | CAWTFSGRRIQYF | TGTGCCTGGACCTTCAGCGGGAGAAGGATTCAGTACTTC
TRBJ1-5 | NA | NA | TRBV6-5 | CASRFEAPSNQPQHF | TGTGCCAGCAGATTCGAAGCCCCTTCCAATCAGCCCCAGCATTTT
TRBJ1-2 | NA | NA | TRBV7-9 | CASSAITGGTGYTF | TGTGCCAGCAGCGCGATAACGGGGGGAACCGGCTACACCTTC
TRBJ1-6 | TRBD1 | NA | TRBV18 | CASSPTGQGNSPLHF | TGTGCCAGCTCACCAACCGGACAGGGCAATTCACCCCTCCACTTT
TRBJ2-5 | TRBD2 | NA | TRBV9 | CASSPGSGRAPAETQYF | TGTGCCAGCAGCCCGGGGAGCGGGAGGGCACCGGCAGAGACCCAGTACTTC
TRBJ2-1 | TRBD2 | NA | TRBV27 | CASRGLAGSYNEQFF | TGTGCCAGCAGGGGACTAGCGGGTTCCTACAATGAGCAGTTCTTC
TRBJ1-1 | TRBD1 | few | TRBV12-3/TRBV12-4 | CASSIDRVNEAFF | TGTGCCAGCAGCATAGACAGGGTGAATGAAGCTTTCTTT
TRBJ2-2 | NA | NA | TRBV2 | CASSLDSHTGELFF | TGTGCCAGCAGTCTGGACTCTCACACCGGGGAGCTGTTTTTT
TRBJ1-6 | TRBD1 | NA | TRBV28 | CASRAGTANSPLHF | TGTGCCAGCAGAGCTGGGACAGCAAATTCACCCCTCCACTTT
TRBJ1-2 | NA | few | TRBV5-1 | CASSPQGQRYGYTF | TGCGCCAGCAGCCCCCAAGGACAGAGGTATGGCTACACCTTC
TRBJ1-6 | NA | NA | TRBV28 | CASSLSRVTNSPLHF | TGTGCCAGCAGTTTATCCAGGGTTACGAATTCACCCCTCCACTTT
TRBJ2-4 | TRBD2 | NA | TRBV30 | CAWGREITNIQYF | TGTGCCTGGGGGCGGGAGATCACAAACATTCAGTACTTC
TRBJ2-5 | TRBD2 | few | TRBV14 | CASGEGRTSRQETQYF | TGTGCCAGTGGGGAAGGTCGGACTAGCAGACAAGAGACCCAGTACTTC
TRBJ2-2 | NA | NA | TRBV7-9 | CASSLAFSTGELFF | TGTGCCAGCAGCTTGGCCTTCTCCACCGGGGAGCTGTTTTTT
TRBJ2-1 | TRBD2 | NA | TRBV4-2 | CASSRSLAGRAYNEQFF | TGTGCCAGCAGCCGTAGCCTAGCGGGAAGGGCCTACAATGAGCAGTTCTTC
TRBJ1-1 | NA | NA | TRBV5-3 | CARSLRLPEAFF | TGTGCCAGAAGCCTACGCCTGCCTGAAGCTTTCTTT
TRBJ2-7 | TRBD1 | NA | TRBV9 | CASSPRTGSYEQYF | TGTGCCAGCAGCCCCCGGACAGGGTCCTACGAGCAGTACTTC
TRBJ2-1 | NA | once | TRBV24-1 | CATSDLGGNVGNEQFF | TGTGCCACCAGTGATTTAGGCGGGAATGTTGGCAATGAGCAGTTCTTC
TRBJ2-1 | NA | NA | TRBV6-4 | CASYNYARRLHEQFF | TGTGCCAGCTACAACTACGCTAGACGCCTCCATGAGCAGTTCTTC
TRBJ2-5 | NA | NA | TRBV9 | CASSVDPGVGETQYF | TGTGCCAGCAGCGTAGATCCAGGGGTTGGGGAGACCCAGTACTTC
TRBJ1-6 | TRBD1 | few | TRBV11-2 | CASSRGTVPSSPLHF | TGTGCCAGCAGCCGCGGGACAGTTCCCTCCTCACCCCTCCACTTT
TRBJ1-6 | NA | NA | TRBV6-1 | CASRGTYNSPLHF | TGTGCCAGCCGCGGGACCTATAATTCACCCCTCCACTTT
TRBJ1-4 | TRBD1 | few | TRBV11-2 | CASSSGTENEKLFF | TGTGCCAGCAGCTCCGGGACAGAGAATGAAAAACTGTTTTTT
TRBJ2-7 | TRBD2 | NA | TRBV6-1 | CASSEGLAGVYEQYF | TGTGCCAGCAGTGAAGGGCTAGCGGGAGTCTACGAGCAGTACTTC
TRBJ1-2 | TRBD1 | NA | TRBV29-1 | CSGGDRDGGYTF | TGCAGCGGGGGAGACAGGGACGGTGGCTACACCTTC
TRBJ1-4 | NA | NA | TRBV6-5 | CASSYLTGNNEKLFF | TGTGCCAGCAGTTACCTGACAGGCAATAATGAAAAACTGTTTTTT
TRBJ2-1 | TRBD2 | NA | TRBV6-2/TRBV6-3 | CASNPSGEGNNEQFF | TGTGCCAGCAACCCTAGCGGAGAAGGGAACAATGAGCAGTTCTTC
TRBJ2-2 | TRBD2 | NA | TRBV7-9 | CASSSTFGTSGTGELFF | TGTGCCAGCAGCTCTACCTTCGGGACTAGCGGGACCGGGGAGCTGTTTTTT
TRBJ2-3 | TRBD2 | NA | TRBV7-2 | CASSKKTSGRDTQYF | TGTGCCAGCAGCAAAAAAACTAGCGGGAGAGATACGCAGTATTTT
TRBJ2-6 | TRBD1 | NA | TRBV5-1 | CASSSPGQASSGANVLTF | TGCGCCAGCAGCAGTCCCGGACAGGCCAGCTCTGGGGCCAACGTCCTGACTTTC
TRBJ1-6 | NA | once | TRBV25-1 | CASSLWTENSPLHF | TGTGCCAGCAGTTTGTGGACAGAAAATTCACCCCTCCACTTT
TRBJ2-3 | TRBD2 | few | TRBV6-4 | CASSDLAGGPDTQYF | TGTGCCAGCAGTGACTTAGCGGGAGGGCCAGATACGCAGTATTTT
TRBJ1-2 | NA | NA | TRBV11-2 | CASSSRHEANYGYTF | TGTGCCAGCAGCTCCCGACACGAAGCTAACTATGGCTACACCTTC
TRBJ2-3 | NA | few | TRBV18 | CASSPPVQGKGDTQYF | TGTGCCAGCTCACCACCGGTGCAGGGGAAGGGGGATACGCAGTATTTT
TRBJ1-1 | TRBD1 | NA | TRBV5-1 | CASSLGSGGMNTEAFF | TGCGCCAGCAGCTTGGGATCAGGGGGCATGAACACTGAAGCTTTCTTT
TRBJ1-6 | NA | once | TRBV9 | CASSAQPKGLLNNSPLHF | TGTGCCAGCAGCGCCCAGCCCAAGGGGTTATTGAATAATTCACCCCTCCACTTT
TRBJ1-2 | TRBD1 | once | TRBV12-5 | CASGLAGDSPYGYTF | TGTGCTAGTGGTTTGGCCGGGGACAGTCCCTATGGCTACACCTTC
TRBJ2-7 | TRBD2 | NA | TRBV19 | CASSDIAGVGSSYEQYF | TGTGCCAGTAGTGATATAGCGGGAGTGGGAAGCTCCTACGAGCAGTACTTC
TRBJ2-2 | TRBD1 | few | TRBV19 | CASSIHRGVTGELFF | TGTGCCAGTAGTATTCACAGGGGGGTCACCGGGGAGCTGTTTTTT
TRBJ2-1 | NA | NA | TRBV7-3 | CASSAQGTYNEQFF | TGTGCCAGCAGCGCTCAGGGGACCTACAATGAGCAGTTCTTC
TRBJ1-1 | TRBD1 | NA | TRBV2 | CASSRGTGIGNTEAFF | TGTGCCAGCAGCCGAGGGACAGGGATAGGGAACACTGAAGCTTTCTTT
TRBJ2-2 | TRBD2 | NA | TRBV5-1 | CASSLAGANTGELFF | TGCGCCAGCAGCTTAGCGGGAGCCAACACCGGGGAGCTGTTTTTT
TRBJ1-1 | NA | NA | TRBV5-1 | CASSLNGQNTEAFF | TGCGCCAGCAGCTTGAACGGACAGAACACTGAAGCTTTCTTT
TRBJ1-2 | NA | NA | TRBV6-5 | CASSYWGQGDGYTF | TGTGCCAGCAGTTACTGGGGCCAAGGTGATGGCTACACCTTC
TRBJ2-5 | NA | NA | TRBV7-9 | CASSPRVQETQYF | TGTGCCAGCAGCCCCAGGGTACAGGAGACCCAGTACTTC
TRBJ2-4 | NA | NA | TRBV21-1 | CASSNGGSAKNIQYF | TGTGCCAGCAGCAATGGTGGCTCAGCCAAAAACATTCAGTACTTC
TRBJ1-2 | NA | few | TRBV2 | CASSEDPTGGYTF | TGTGCCAGCAGTGAAGATCCGACTGGGGGCTACACCTTC
TRBJ2-5 | TRBD2 | NA | TRBV5-1 | CASSLGTSAQETQYF | TGCGCCAGCAGCTTGGGTACTAGCGCCCAAGAGACCCAGTACTTC